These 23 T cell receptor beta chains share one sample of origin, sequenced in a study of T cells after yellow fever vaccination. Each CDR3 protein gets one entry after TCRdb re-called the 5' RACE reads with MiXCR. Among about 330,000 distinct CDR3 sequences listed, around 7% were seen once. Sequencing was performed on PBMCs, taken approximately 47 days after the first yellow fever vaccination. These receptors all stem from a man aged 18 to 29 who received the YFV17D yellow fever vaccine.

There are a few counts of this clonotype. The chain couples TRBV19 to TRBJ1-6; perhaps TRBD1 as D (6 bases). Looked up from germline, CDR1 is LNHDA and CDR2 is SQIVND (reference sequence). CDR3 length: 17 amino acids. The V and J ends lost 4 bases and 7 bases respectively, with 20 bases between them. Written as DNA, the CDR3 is TGTGCCAGTAGTACCCGCCCGACAGGCACTAGCAATTCACCCCTCCACTTT. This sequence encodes CASSTRPTGTSNSPLHF.

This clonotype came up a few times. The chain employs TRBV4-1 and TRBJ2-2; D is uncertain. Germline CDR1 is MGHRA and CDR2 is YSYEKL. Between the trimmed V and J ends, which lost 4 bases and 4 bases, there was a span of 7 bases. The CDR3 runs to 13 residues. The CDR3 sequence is CASSRAPTGELFF. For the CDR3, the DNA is TGCGCCAGCAGCCGGGCCCCCACCGGGGAGCTGTTTTTT.

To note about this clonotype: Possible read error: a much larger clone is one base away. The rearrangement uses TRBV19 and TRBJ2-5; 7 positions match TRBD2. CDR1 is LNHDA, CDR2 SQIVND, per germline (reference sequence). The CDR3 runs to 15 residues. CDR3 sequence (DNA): TGTGCCAGTAGTTTATCCCTAGCGGTACAAGAGACCCTGTACTTC. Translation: CASSLSLAVQETLYF.

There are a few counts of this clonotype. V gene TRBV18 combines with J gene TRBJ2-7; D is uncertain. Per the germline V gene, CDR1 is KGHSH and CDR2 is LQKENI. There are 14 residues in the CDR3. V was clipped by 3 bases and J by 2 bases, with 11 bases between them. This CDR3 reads CASSPSPPPYEQYF. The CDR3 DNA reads TGTGCCAGCTCACCCTCTCCACCCCCCTACGAGCAGTACTTC.

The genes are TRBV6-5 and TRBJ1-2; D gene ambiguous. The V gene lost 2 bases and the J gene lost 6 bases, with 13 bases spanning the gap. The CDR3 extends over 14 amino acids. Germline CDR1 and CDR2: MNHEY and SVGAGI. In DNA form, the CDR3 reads TGTGCCAGCAGTTACGGCCTCGTCGCTGATGGCTACACCTTC. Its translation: CASSYGLVADGYTF.

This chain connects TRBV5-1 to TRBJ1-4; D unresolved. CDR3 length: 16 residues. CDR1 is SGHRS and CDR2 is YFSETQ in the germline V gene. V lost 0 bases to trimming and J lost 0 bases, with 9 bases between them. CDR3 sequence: CASSLDPRPTNEKLFF. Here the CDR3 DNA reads TGCGCCAGCAGCTTGGATCCCCGCCCAACTAATGAAAAACTGTTTTTT.

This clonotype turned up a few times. This CDR3 is CASSLEVWAEAFF. DNA of the CDR3: TGTGCCAGCAGTCTTGAGGTATGGGCTGAAGCTTTCTTT. The genes are TRBV12-3 or TRBV12-4 and TRBJ1-1; D is unclear. V lost 5 bases and J 6 bases, leaving 13 bases between the germline ends. The CDR3 is made up of 13 amino acids.

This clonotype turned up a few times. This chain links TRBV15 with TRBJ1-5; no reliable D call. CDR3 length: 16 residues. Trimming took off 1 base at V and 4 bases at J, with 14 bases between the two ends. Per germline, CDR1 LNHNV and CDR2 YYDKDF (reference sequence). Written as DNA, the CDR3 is TGTGCCACCAGCAGAGTAAGGTCCGGAGCAAATCAGCCCCAGCATTTT. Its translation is CATSRVRSGANQPQHF.

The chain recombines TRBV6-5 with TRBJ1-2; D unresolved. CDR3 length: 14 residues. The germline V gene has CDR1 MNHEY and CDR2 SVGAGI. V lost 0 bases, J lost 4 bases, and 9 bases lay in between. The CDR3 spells CASSYSRSLYGYTF. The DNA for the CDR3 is TGTGCCAGCAGTTACTCGAGGAGCCTCTATGGCTACACCTTC.

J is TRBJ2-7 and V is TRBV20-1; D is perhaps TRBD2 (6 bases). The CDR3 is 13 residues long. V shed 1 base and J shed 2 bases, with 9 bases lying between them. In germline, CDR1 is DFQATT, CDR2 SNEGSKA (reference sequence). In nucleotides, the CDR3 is TGCAGTGCTAGAGTGGCGGGGACCTACGAGCAGTACTTC. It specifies CSARVAGTYEQYF.

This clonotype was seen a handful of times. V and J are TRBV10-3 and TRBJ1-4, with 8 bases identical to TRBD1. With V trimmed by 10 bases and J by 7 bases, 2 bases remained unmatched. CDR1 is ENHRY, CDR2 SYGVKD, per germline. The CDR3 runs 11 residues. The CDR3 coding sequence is TGTGCCACCGGACAGGGTGAAAAACTGTTTTTT. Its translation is CATGQGEKLFF.

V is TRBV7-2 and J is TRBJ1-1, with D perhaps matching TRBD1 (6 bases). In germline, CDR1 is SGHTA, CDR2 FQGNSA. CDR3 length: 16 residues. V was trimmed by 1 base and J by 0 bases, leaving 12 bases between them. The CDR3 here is CASSLVGAGVNTEAFF. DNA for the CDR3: TGTGCCAGCAGCTTAGTGGGTGCAGGGGTGAACACTGAAGCTTTCTTT.

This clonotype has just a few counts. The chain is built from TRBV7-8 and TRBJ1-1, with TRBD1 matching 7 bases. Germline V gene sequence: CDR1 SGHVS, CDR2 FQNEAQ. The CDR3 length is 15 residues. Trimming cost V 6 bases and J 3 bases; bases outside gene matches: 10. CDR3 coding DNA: TGTGCCAGCAGTTTTAACCCCAGGGGGGACACTGAAGCTTTCTTT. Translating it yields CASSFNPRGDTEAFF. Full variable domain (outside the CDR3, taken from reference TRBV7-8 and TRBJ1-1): GAGVSQSPRYKVAKRGQDVALRCDPISGHVSLFWYQQALGQGPEFLTYFQNEAQLDKSGLPSDRFFAERPEGSVSTLKIQRTQQEDSAVYLCASSFNPRGDTEAFFGQGTRLTVV.

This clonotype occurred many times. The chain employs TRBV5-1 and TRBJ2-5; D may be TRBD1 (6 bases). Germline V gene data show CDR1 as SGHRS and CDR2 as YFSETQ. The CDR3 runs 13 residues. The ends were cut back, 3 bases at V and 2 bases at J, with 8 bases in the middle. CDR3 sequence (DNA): TGCGCCAGCAGCTCACAGGGTCAAGAGACCCAGTACTTC. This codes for CASSSQGQETQYF.

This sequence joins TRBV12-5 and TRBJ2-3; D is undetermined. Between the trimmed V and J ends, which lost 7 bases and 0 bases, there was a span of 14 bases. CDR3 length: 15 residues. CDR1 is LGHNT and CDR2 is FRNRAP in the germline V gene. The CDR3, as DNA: TGTGCTAGTGCCAAGGGCTTAACTAGCACAGATACGCAGTATTTT. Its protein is CASAKGLTSTDTQYF.

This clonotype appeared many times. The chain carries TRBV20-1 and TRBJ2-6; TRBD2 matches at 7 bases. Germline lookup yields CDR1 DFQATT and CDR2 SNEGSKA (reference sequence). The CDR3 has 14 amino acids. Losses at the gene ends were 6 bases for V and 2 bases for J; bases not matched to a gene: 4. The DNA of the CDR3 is TGCAGTGCCCCCGGGGGGACTGGGGCCAACGTCCTGACTTTC. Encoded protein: CSAPGGTGANVLTF.

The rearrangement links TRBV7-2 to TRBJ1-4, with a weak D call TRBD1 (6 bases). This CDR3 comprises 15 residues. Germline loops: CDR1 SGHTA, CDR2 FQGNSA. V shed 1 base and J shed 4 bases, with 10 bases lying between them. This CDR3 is CASSLGGAVNEKLFF. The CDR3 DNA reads TGTGCCAGCAGCTTAGGGGGGGCCGTTAATGAAAAACTGTTTTTT. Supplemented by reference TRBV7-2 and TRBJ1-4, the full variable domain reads GAGVSQSPSNKVTEKGKDVELRCDPISGHTALYWYRQSLGQGLEFLIYFQGNSAPDKSGLPSDRFSAERTGGSVSTLTIQRTQQEDSAVYLCASSLGGAVNEKLFFGSGTQLSVL.

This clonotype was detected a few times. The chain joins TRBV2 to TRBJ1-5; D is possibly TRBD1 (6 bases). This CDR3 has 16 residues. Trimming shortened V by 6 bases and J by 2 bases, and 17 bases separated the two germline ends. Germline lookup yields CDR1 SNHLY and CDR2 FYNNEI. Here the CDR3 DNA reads TGTGCCAGCAGCTATACAGGGCTTGATGGCAATCAGCCCCAGCATTTT. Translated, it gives CASSYTGLDGNQPQHF.

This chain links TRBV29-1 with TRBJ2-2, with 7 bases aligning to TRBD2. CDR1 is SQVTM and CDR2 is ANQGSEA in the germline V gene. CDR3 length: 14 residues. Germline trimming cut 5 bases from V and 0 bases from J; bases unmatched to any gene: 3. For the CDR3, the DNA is TGCAGCGTTCGGACTAGGACGAACACCGGGGAGCTGTTTTTT. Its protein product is CSVRTRTNTGELFF.

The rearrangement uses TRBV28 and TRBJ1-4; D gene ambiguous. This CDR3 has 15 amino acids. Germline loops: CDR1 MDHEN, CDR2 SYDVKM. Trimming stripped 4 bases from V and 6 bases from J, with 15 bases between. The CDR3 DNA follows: TGTGCCAGCAGTTGGTACGTTACATCGGATGAAAAACTGTTTTTT. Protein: CASSWYVTSDEKLFF.

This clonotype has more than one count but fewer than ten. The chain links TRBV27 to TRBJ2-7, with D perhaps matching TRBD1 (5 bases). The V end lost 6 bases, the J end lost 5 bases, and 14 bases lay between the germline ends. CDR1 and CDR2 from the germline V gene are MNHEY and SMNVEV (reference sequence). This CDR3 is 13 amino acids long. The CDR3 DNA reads TGTGCCAGCAGATTAATGATGGACAACGAGCAGTACTTC. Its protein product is CASRLMMDNEQYF.

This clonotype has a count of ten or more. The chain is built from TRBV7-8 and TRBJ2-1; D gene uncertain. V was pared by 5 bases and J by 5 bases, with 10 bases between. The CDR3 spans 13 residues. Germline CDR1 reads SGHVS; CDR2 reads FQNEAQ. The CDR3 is CASSAWINNEQFF. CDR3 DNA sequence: TGTGCCAGCAGCGCCTGGATCAACAATGAGCAGTTCTTC.

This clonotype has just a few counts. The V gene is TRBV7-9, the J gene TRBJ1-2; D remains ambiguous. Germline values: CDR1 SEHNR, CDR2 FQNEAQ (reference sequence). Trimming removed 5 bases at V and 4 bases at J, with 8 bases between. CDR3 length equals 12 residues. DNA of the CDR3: TGTGCCAGCAGCGCGTACAGCTATGGCTACACCTTC. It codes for CASSAYSYGYTF.